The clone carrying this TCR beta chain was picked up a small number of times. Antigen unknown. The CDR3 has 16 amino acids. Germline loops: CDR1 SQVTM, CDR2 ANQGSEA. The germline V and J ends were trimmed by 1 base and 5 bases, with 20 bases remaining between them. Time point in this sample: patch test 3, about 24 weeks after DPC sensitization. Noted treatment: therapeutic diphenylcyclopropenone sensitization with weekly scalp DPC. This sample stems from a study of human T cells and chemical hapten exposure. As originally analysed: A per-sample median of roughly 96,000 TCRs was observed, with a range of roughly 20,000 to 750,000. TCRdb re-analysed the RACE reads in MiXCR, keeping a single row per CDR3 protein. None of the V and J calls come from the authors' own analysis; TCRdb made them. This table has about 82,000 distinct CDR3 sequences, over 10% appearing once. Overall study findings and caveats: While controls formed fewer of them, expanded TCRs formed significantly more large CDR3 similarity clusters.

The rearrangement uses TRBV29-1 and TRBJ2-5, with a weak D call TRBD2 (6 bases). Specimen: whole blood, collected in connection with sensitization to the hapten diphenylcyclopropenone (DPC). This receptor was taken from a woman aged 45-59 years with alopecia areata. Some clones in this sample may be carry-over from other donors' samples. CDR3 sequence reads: CSVEGGLSAARETQYF. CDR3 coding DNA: TGCAGCGTTGAAGGGGGACTCTCCGCGGCAAGGGAGACCCAGTACTTC.